What follows are 10 T cell receptor beta chains derived from one specimen sequenced in a study of shared clonotypes between healthy human individuals. CD45RO-negative CD8 cells positively selected for CCR7 made up the naive population, which excluded terminally differentiated effector memory CD45RA+ cells. Data came from immunoSEQ multiplex PCR; TCRdb stores just in-frame clones and leaves some out. The sample carries around 1.9 million clones, around 93% recorded once. Sequencing was performed on naive CD8+ T cells from PBMCs. These receptors came from a man in his late teens or twenties in good health. Some clones in this sample may be carry-over from other donors' samples.

With regard to this clone: Sequence at one end of the junction differs from germline and may be a read error. V is TRBV6-5 and J is TRBJ2-7; D gene ambiguous. The germline V gene has CDR1 MNHEY and CDR2 SVGAGI. The CDR3 has 8 amino acids. The CDR3 nucleotides are TGTGCCAGCACTCCCCCCGCATTC. Encoded protein: CASTPPAF.

The chain employs TRBV27 and TRBJ2-3; D gene unclear. CDR3 length: 12 residues. The V end was cut by 7 bases, the J end by 6 bases, with 11 bases between. The germline V gene encodes CDR1 MNHEY and CDR2 SMNVEV (reference sequence). The CDR3 loop is CASIGEADTQYF. CDR3 in DNA: TGTGCCAGCATCGGTGAGGCGGATACGCAGTATTTT.

The CDR3 nucleotides read TGTGCCAGCAGTTCAACTAGGCAGAGCTCCTACAATGAGCAGTTCTTC. It translates to CASSSTRQSSYNEQFF. The chain uses TRBV28 and TRBJ2-1; possibly TRBD2 for D (5 bases). The CDR3 is made up of 16 amino acids. The V end was cut by 4 bases, the J end by 0 bases, with 13 bases between. Germline V gene lookup returns CDR1 MDHEN and CDR2 SYDVKM.

This rearrangement joins TRBV7-2 to TRBJ1-2; TRBD1 matches at 11 bases. Trimming at V came to 5 bases and at J to 7 bases, leaving 9 bases not matched to a gene. Germline lookup yields CDR1 SGHTA and CDR2 FQGNSA. CDR3 length: 15 amino acids. The CDR3 DNA sequence: TGTGCCAGCAGCGGTCGGGACAGGGGGAGAGGTGGCTACACCTTC. It encodes CASSGRDRGRGGYTF.

This sequence joins TRBV9 and TRBJ2-7, with D perhaps matching TRBD1 or TRBD2 (5 bases each). Germline assignment: CDR1 SGDLS and CDR2 YYNGEE. The CDR3 covers 16 residues. V was cut by 2 bases and J by 2 bases, with 17 bases left in between. The CDR3 reads CASSVSQGAATYEQYF. In nucleotides, the CDR3 is TGTGCCAGCAGCGTTTCTCAGGGAGCGGCCACCTACGAGCAGTACTTC.

This chain connects TRBV7-9 to TRBJ2-1; D may be TRBD1 or TRBD2 (5 bases each). From germline, CDR1 is SEHNR and CDR2 FQNEAQ (reference sequence). Deletions cut 9 bases from V and 8 bases from J, with 20 bases between. This CDR3 has 14 amino acids. The CDR3 is CASGGLAHGDEQFF. In DNA form, the CDR3 reads TGTGCCAGTGGGGGTCTAGCCCACGGGGATGAGCAGTTCTTC. Full variable domain (outside the CDR3, taken from reference TRBV7-9 and TRBJ2-1): DTGVSQNPRHKITKRGQNVTFRCDPISEHNRLYWYRQTLGQGPEFLTYFQNEAQLEKSRLLSDRFSAERPKGSFSTLEIQRTEQGDSAMYLCASGGLAHGDEQFFGPGTRLTVL.

The chain recombines TRBV29-1 with TRBJ1-1, with D possibly matching TRBD1 (5 bases). In germline, CDR1 is SQVTM, CDR2 ANQGSEA. The CDR3 totals 15 residues. Trimming took off 2 bases at V and 5 bases at J, with 18 bases between the two ends. Written as DNA, the CDR3 is TGCAGCGTTGAATTCCCGGGACGCTTTAGGACTGAAGCTTTCTTT. Protein: CSVEFPGRFRTEAFF.

This clone was recorded only once. The chain couples TRBV5-6 to TRBJ2-4, with D possibly being TRBD1 or TRBD2 (5 bases each). Germline loops: CDR1 SGHDT, CDR2 YYEEEE. The V end was cut by 1 base, the J end by 9 bases, with 17 bases between. The CDR3 covers 15 residues. The CDR3: CASSLSRLRGTIQYF. The DNA of the CDR3 is TGTGCCAGCAGCTTGTCTAGATTGAGGGGTACCATTCAGTACTTC.

The chain uses TRBV7-9 and TRBJ2-3; 7 bases are shared with TRBD1. The V segment lost 3 bases and the J segment 6 bases; nucleotides outside the gene matches: 9. Germline V CDR1 and CDR2: SEHNR, FQNEAQ (reference sequence). The CDR3 contains 15 residues. CDR3 loop: CASSFGTAPGDTQYF. The CDR3 DNA follows: TGTGCCAGCAGCTTCGGGACAGCTCCTGGGGATACGCAGTATTTT.

The J gene is TRBJ1-2, the V gene TRBV9; D perhaps matches TRBD1 (5 bases). The CDR3 covers 11 residues. Trimming took 7 bases from V and 6 from J, leaving 10 bases between them. Germline values: CDR1 SGDLS, CDR2 YYNGEE. This chain's CDR3 is CASFGGNGYTF. CDR3 bases: TGTGCCAGCTTCGGGGGGAATGGCTACACCTTC.